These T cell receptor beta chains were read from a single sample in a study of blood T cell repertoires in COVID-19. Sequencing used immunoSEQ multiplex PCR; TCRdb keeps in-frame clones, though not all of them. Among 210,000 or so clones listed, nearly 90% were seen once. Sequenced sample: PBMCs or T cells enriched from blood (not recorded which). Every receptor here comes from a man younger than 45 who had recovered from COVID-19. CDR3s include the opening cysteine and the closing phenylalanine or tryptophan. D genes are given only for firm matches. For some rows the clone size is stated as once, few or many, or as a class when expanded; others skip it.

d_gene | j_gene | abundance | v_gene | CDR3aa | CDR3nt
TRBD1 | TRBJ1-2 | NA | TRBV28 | CASRRGVLYGYTF | TGTGCCAGCCGCAGGGGGGTTCTCTATGGCTACACCTTC
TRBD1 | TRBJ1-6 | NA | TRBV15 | CATSMGQGDNSPLHF | TGTGCCACCAGCATGGGACAGGGGGACAATTCACCCCTCCACTTT
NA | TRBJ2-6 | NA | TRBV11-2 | CASSLSSANVLTF | TGTGCCAGCAGCTTGTCTTCGGCCAACGTCCTGACTTTC
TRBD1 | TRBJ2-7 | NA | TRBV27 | CASSPTGTGYEQYF | TGTGCCAGCAGTCCAACCGGGACAGGGTATGAGCAGTACTTC
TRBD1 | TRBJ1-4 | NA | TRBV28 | CASSPPGDREVFF | TGTGCCAGCAGTCCTCCCGGCGACAGGGAGGTGTTTTTT
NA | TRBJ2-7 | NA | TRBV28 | CASRTGQSYEQYF | TGTGCCAGCAGAACGGGACAATCCTACGAGCAGTACTTC
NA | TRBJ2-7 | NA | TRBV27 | CASSLTQNTYEQYF | TGTGCCAGCAGTTTAACCCAGAACACCTACGAGCAGTACTTC
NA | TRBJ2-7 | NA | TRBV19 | CASSTDSTGPYEQYF | TGTGCCAGTAGTACAGACTCGACAGGCCCCTACGAGCAGTACTTC
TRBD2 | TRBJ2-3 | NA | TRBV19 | CASKAQAGVDTQYF | TGTGCCAGTAAGGCCCAAGCGGGAGTGGATACGCAGTATTTT
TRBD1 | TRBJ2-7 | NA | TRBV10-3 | CAINRDRGYEQYF | TGTGCCATCAATCGGGACAGGGGTTACGAGCAGTACTTC
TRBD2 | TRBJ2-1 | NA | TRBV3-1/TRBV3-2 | CASSPTSGRNNEQFF | TGTGCCAGCAGCCCGACTAGCGGGCGTAACAATGAGCAGTTCTTC
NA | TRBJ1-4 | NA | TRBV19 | CASSIDRATNEKLFF | TGTGCCAGTAGTATAGACCGAGCAACTAATGAAAAACTGTTTTTT
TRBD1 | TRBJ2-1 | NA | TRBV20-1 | CSARGTAEQFF | TGCAGTGCTAGGGGGACAGCCGAGCAGTTCTTC
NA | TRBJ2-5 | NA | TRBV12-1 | CASSFAGLPSGLYF | TGTGCCAGCAGCTTTGCGGGACTTCCCTCGGGTCTTTACTTC
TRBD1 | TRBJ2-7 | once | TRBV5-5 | CASSLLPGQGTYEQYF | TGTGCCAGCAGCTTACTACCGGGACAGGGTACCTACGAGCAGTACTTC
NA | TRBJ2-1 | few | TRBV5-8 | CASSLFAGATYNEQFF | TGTGCCAGCAGCTTGTTCGCGGGGGCAACCTACAATGAGCAGTTCTTC
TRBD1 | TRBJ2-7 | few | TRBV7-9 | CASSPAGEGQGKVFEQYF | TGTGCCAGCAGCCCCGCCGGGGAGGGACAGGGGAAAGTTTTCGAGCAGTACTTC
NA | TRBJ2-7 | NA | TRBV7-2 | CASSSSSTIPYEQYF | TGTGCCAGCAGCTCCTCCTCGACTATCCCCTACGAGCAGTACTTC
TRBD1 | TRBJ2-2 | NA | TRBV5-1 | CASSTGMNTGELFF | TGCGCCAGTTCGACAGGGATGAACACCGGGGAGCTGTTTTTT
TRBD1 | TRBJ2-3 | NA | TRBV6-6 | CASRPGQEQYF | TGTGCCAGCAGACCTGGACAGGAGCAGTATTTT
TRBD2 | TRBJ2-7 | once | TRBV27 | CASNLFLLPGGYEQYF | TGTGCCAGCAACTTATTCCTACTCCCGGGGGGTTACGAGCAGTACTTC
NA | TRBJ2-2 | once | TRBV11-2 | CASSLHGGELFF | TGTGCCAGCAGCTTACACGGCGGGGAGCTGTTTTTT
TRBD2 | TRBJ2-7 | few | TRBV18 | CASSPQPGGSSYEQYF | TGTGCCAGCTCACCTCAACCGGGAGGGAGCTCCTACGAGCAGTACTTC
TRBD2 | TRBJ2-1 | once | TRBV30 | CAWSVALAGGSEQFF | TGTGCCTGGAGTGTCGCGCTAGCGGGAGGCAGTGAGCAGTTCTTC
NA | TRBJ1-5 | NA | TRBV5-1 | CASSFGGDNQPQHF | TGCGCCAGCAGCTTTGGAGGGGACAATCAGCCCCAGCATTTT
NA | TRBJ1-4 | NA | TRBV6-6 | CASSYGQIEKKLFF | TGTGCCAGCAGTTATGGGCAGATTGAGAAAAAACTGTTTTTT
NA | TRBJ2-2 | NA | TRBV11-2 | CASSFGSGELFF | TGTGCCAGCAGCTTCGGGAGCGGGGAGCTGTTTTTT
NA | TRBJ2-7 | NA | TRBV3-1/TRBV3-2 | CASSIDRDEQYF | TGTGCCAGCAGTATCGACCGGGACGAGCAGTACTTC
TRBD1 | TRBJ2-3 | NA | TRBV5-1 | CASSLVRQGPSTDTQYF | TGCGCCAGCAGCTTGGTCCGACAGGGACCTAGCACAGATACGCAGTATTTT
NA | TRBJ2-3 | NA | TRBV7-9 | CATAREQVTQYF | TGTGCCACCGCTCGCGAGCAGGTAACGCAGTATTTT
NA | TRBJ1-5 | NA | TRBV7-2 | CASSPQGFSNQPQHF | TGTGCCAGCAGCCCACAGGGTTTTAGCAATCAGCCCCAGCATTTT
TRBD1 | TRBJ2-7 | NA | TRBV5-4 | CARRDRGDHEQYF | TGTGCCAGACGGGACAGGGGGGACCACGAGCAGTACTTC
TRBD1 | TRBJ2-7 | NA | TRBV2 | CASSGGTGPYEQYF | TGTGCCAGCAGTGGGGGGACAGGGCCCTACGAGCAGTACTTC
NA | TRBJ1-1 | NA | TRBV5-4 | CASSFNSEAFF | TGTGCCAGCAGCTTTAATTCCGAAGCTTTCTTT
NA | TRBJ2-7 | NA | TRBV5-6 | CASSLRGGAFYEQYF | TGTGCCAGCAGCTTGAGAGGGGGGGCCTTCTACGAGCAGTACTTC
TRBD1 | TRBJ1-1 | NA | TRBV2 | CASSEEGATEAFF | TGTGCCAGCAGTGAAGAGGGGGCAACTGAAGCTTTCTTT
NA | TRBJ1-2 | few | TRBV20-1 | CSASVSGGYTF | TGCAGTGCCTCGGTTAGCGGTGGCTACACCTTC
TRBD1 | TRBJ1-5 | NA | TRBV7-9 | CASSQTGQSNQPQHF | TGTGCCAGCAGCCAGACGGGACAGAGCAATCAGCCCCAGCATTTT
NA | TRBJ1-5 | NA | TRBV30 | CAWSVRGNQPQHF | TGTGCCTGGAGTGTACGGGGAAATCAGCCCCAGCATTTT